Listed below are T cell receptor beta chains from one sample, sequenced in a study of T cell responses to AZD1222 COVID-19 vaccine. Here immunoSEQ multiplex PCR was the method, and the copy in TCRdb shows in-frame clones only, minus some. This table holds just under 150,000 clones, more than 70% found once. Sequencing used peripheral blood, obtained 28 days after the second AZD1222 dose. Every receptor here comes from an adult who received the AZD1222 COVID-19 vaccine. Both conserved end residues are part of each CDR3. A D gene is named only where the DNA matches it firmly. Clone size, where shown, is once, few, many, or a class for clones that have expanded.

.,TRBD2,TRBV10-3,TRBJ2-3,TGTGCCATCAAAATCTCCCCCGCGGGAGGAGATACGCAGTATTTT,CAIKISPAGGDTQYF
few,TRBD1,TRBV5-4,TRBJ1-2,TGTGCCAGCAGCTTCGGACAGGGTAACTATGGCTACACCTTC,CASSFGQGNYGYTF
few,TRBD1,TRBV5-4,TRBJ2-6,TGTGCCAGCAGCCCGATTCCGGGACAGGGGTTTCCTGGGGCCAACGTCCTGACTTTC,CASSPIPGQGFPGANVLTF
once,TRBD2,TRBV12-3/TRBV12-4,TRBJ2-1,TGTGCCAGCAGCCCTTTCCGGGAGGGTGAGCAGTTCTTC,CASSPFREGEQFF
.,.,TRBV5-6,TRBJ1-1,TGTGCCAGCAGCCCCTGGCCAAGTGATTTAAGGGACACTGAAGCTTTCTTT,CASSPWPSDLRDTEAFF
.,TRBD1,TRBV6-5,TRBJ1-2,TGTGCCAGCAGCAACGGGGACAGAGGGAACTATGGCTACACCTTC,CASSNGDRGNYGYTF
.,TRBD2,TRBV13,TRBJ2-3,TGTGCCAGCAGCATCGTTTTAGCGGGGGGGCCAGGTACGCAGTATTTT,CASSIVLAGGPGTQYF
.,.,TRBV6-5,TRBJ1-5,TGTGCCTCCCAGGGTTTCTCCAATCAGCCCCAGCATTTT,CASQGFSNQPQHF
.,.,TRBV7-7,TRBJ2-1,TGTGCTAGCAGCTCTAGCGTCCTCTCCTACAATGAGCAGTTCTTC,CASSSSVLSYNEQFF
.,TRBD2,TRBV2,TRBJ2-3,TGTGCCAGCAGTGAAGTGACTAGCGGATATACGCAGTATTTT,CASSEVTSGYTQYF
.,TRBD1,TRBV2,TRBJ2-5,TGTGCCAGCAGTCAGGACAGGGTTCAAGAGACCCAGTACTTC,CASSQDRVQETQYF
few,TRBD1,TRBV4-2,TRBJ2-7,TGTGCCAGCAGCCAAGGGGCGGGACAGGTCCCCTACGAGCAGTACTTC,CASSQGAGQVPYEQYF
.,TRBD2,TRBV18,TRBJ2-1,TGTGCCAGCTCACCGCTAGCGGGAGGGGAGCAGTTCTTC,CASSPLAGGEQFF
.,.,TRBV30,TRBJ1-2,TGTGCCTGGAATCAGGGCCGCGACTATGGCTACACCTTC,CAWNQGRDYGYTF
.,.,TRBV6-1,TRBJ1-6,TGTGCCAGCAGTGAAGGATATTCCTATAATTCACCCCCCCACTTT,CASSEGYSYNSPPHF
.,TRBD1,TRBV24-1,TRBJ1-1,TGTGCCACCAGTGCAGGGGGCACTGAAGCTTTCTTT,CATSAGGTEAFF
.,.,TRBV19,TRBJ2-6,TGTGCCAGTAGTATAGATCGTGGAGGTTACTCTGGGGCCAACGTCCTGACTTTC,CASSIDRGGYSGANVLTF
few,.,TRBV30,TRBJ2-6,TGTGCCTGGAAACGAATCTCTGGGGCCAACGTCCTGACTTTC,CAWKRISGANVLTF
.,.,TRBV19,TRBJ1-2,TGTGCCACCGGGCGGGGGAACTATGGCTACACCTTC,CATGRGNYGYTF
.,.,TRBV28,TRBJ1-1,TGTGCCAGCACCCCAGAAGGGGGGAACACTGAAGCTTTCTTT,CASTPEGGNTEAFF
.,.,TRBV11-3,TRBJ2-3,TGTGCCAGCAGCTTAGGTGCTTCCCCCGCAATGGATACGCAGTATTTT,CASSLGASPAMDTQYF
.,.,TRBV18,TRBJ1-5,TGTGCCAGCTCACCGGAAGGGAATCAGCCCCAGCATTTT,CASSPEGNQPQHF
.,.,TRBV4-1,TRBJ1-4,TGCGCCAGCAGCCAAGACCCGGGGGGCGATGAAAAACTGTTTTTT,CASSQDPGGDEKLFF
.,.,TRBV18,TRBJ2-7,TGTGCCAGCTCACCACCGGGCAGGGATTACGAGCAGTACTTC,CASSPPGRDYEQYF
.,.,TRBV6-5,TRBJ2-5,TGTGCCAGCAGTCGAGAGTTCACGACCCAGTACTTC,CASSREFTTQYF
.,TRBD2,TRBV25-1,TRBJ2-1,TGTGCCAGCAGTCCTACCGTTGGGCGGGAGGGCAATGAGCAGTTCTTC,CASSPTVGREGNEQFF
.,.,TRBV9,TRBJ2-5,TGTGCCAGCAGCGCAAGGGAGGAAGAGACCCAGTACTTC,CASSAREEETQYF
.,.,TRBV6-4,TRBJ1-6,TGTGCCAGCAGAAGGGGGGAGTCGCAATCACCCCTCCACTTT,CASRRGESQSPLHF
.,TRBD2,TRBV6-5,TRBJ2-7,TGTGCCAGCAAGGCCCTAGCGGGAGGGCCCTACGAGCAGTACTTC,CASKALAGGPYEQYF
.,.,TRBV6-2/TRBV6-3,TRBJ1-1,TGTGCCAGCAGTTACGGGGGAATTGATGAAGCTTTCTTT,CASSYGGIDEAFF
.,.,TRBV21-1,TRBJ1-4,TGTGCCAGCAGCTCTCGTGAAAAACTGTTTTTT,CASSSREKLFF